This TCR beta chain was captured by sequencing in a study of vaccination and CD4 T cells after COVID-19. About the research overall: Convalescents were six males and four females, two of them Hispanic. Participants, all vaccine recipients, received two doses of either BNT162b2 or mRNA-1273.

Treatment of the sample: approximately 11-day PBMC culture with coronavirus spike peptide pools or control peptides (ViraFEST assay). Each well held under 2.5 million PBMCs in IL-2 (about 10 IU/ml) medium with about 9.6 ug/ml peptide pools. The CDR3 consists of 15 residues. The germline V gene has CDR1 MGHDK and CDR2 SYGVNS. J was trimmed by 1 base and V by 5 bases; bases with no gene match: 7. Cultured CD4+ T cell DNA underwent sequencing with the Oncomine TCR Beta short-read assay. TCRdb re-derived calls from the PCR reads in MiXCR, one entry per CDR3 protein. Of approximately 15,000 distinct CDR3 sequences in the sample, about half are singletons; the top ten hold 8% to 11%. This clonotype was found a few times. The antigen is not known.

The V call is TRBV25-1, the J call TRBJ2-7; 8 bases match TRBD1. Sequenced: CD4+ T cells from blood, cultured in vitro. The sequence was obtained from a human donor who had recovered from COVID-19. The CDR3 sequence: CASSPANRGSYEQYF. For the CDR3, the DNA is TGTGCCAGCAGTCCCGCCAACAGGGGGTCCTACGAGCAGTACTTC.